The T cell receptor (beta chain) under discussion was sequenced for a study of shared clonotypes between healthy human individuals. On the study more broadly: Serving as donors were a couple of women and three men, whose ages spanned 18 to 49.

Notes on this clone: The germline gene is not matched at one end of the junction; a read error may be the cause.

The germline CDR1 and CDR2 sequences are ENHRY and SYGVKD. CDR3 length: 13 amino acids. Amplification in unsorted PBMC replicate PCRs started from about 320 ng DNA, which equals around 31,000 T cell genomes. TCRdb's table, derived via immunoSEQ multiplex PCR, lists solely in-frame clones and lacks some. The sample includes around 95,000 clones, approximately 51% seen only once; the top ten take about 15%. The source material was PBMCs. The chain uses TRBV10-3 and TRBJ1-2, with D unresolved. The sequence was collected from a woman aged 40 to 50 in good health. Some clones in this sample may be carry-over from other donors' samples. The CDR3: CASSELTAKGYTF. For the CDR3, the DNA is TGTGCCAGCAGTGAATTGACGGCTAAGGGCTACACCTTC.